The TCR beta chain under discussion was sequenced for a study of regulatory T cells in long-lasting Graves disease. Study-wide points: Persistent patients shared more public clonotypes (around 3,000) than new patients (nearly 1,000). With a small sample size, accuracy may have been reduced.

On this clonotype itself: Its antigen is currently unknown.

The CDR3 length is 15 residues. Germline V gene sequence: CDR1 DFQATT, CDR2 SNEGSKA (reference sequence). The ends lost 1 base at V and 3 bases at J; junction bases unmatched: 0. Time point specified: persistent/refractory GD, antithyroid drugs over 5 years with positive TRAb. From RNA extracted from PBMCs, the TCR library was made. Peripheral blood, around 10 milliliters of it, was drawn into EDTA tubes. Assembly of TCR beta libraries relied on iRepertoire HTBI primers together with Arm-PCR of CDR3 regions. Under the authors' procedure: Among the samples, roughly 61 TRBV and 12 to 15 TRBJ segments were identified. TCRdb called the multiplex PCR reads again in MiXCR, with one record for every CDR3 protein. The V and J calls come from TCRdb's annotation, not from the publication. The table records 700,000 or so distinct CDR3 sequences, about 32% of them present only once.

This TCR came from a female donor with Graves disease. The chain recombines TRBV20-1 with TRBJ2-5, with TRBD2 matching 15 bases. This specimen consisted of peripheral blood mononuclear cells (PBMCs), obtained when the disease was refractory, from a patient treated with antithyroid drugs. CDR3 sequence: CSARGTSGREETQYF. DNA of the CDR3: TGCAGTGCTAGAGGGACTAGCGGGAGGGAAGAGACCCAGTACTTC.